These 25 T cell receptor beta chains share one sample of origin, sequenced in a study of CD8 T cells in ankylosing spondylitis. TCRdb passed the 5' RACE reads through MiXCR, listing each CDR3 protein once. The sample has approximately 520,000 distinct CDR3 sequences; approximately 5% are singletons. Study-wide points: Within ankylosing spondylitis blood, a TCR beta motif made up of several highly homologous variants appeared to be characteristic.

Antigen specificity for these receptors is unknown. Sequencing was carried out using blood, either unsorted or a sorted T cell fraction (not recorded which). These receptors all come from a male donor with ankylosing spondylitis.

This clonotype has a count of ten or more. The CDR3 nucleotides read TGTGCCAGCAGCTCGCCCAATAGAGAATACGAGCAGTACTTC. It is translated as CASSSPNREYEQYF. The genes are TRBV7-9 and TRBJ2-7; no clear D gene. This CDR3 has 14 amino acids. V was pared by 4 bases and J by 4 bases, with 14 bases between. Per germline, CDR1 SEHNR and CDR2 FQNEAQ (reference sequence). Variable domain in full (rest from reference TRBV7-9 and TRBJ2-7): DTGVSQNPRHKITKRGQNVTFRCDPISEHNRLYWYRQTLGQGPEFLTYFQNEAQLEKSRLLSDRFSAERPKGSFSTLEIQRTEQGDSAMYLCASSSPNREYEQYFGPGTRLTVT.

This clonotype was detected ten times or more. V usage is TRBV20-1 and J usage is TRBJ1-6; unclear D gene. Looked up from germline, CDR1 is DFQATT and CDR2 is SNEGSKA (reference sequence). With 0 bases removed from V and 6 bases from J, the gap between germline ends came to 15 bases. CDR3 size: 16 residues. CDR3 amino acids: CSARDSGFPVNSPLHF. DNA for the CDR3: TGCAGTGCTAGAGATAGTGGATTCCCGGTTAATTCACCCCTCCACTTT.

The J gene is TRBJ1-5, the V gene TRBV28; no reliable D call. V lost 3 bases to trimming and J lost 3 bases, with 12 bases between them. The CDR3 is 15 residues long. Germline V CDR1 and CDR2: MDHEN, SYDVKM. The CDR3 protein is CASSFQDRTNQPQHF. CDR3 nucleotides: TGTGCCAGCAGTTTTCAAGACCGGACCAATCAGCCCCAGCATTTT.

A few counts support this clonotype. This chain links TRBV6-1 with TRBJ2-7, with D unresolved. This CDR3 contains 14 residues. Per the germline V gene, CDR1 is MNHNS and CDR2 is SASEGT. Trimming cost V 5 bases and J 2 bases, with 13 bases left between them. The CDR3 bases are TGTGCCAGCAGTCCCACAGATAACCCCTACGAGCAGTACTTC. Translating gives CASSPTDNPYEQYF.

This clonotype was detected ten times or more. The chain recombines TRBV10-3 with TRBJ1-5; no definite D call. Germline assignment: CDR1 ENHRY and CDR2 SYGVKD. The CDR3 is 13 amino acids. V was shortened by 0 bases and J by 3 bases, with 3 bases between the two germline ends. This CDR3 is CAISESSNQPQHF. CDR3 in DNA: TGTGCCATCAGTGAGTCGTCCAATCAGCCCCAGCATTTT.

This clonotype was found many times. The V call is TRBV7-2, the J call TRBJ2-2; D gene unclear. The CDR3 loop spans 15 amino acids. Trimming took 1 base from V and 1 from J, leaving 7 bases between them. Germline assignment: CDR1 SGHTA and CDR2 FQGNSA. The CDR3 region is CASSLVRQNTGELFF. The CDR3 nucleotides read TGTGCCAGCAGCTTAGTTAGGCAGAACACCGGGGAGCTGTTTTTT.

There are many counts of this clonotype. This sequence joins TRBV29-1 and TRBJ2-1, with D unresolved. V was pared by 0 bases and J by 6 bases, with 15 bases between. This CDR3 region has 15 residues. CDR1 and CDR2 from the germline V gene are SQVTM and ANQGSEA. DNA for the CDR3: TGCAGCGTTGAAGAAGTCCCGGATTTCGTCAATGAGCAGTTCTTC. Encoded protein: CSVEEVPDFVNEQFF.

This clonotype was recorded at least ten times. CDR3 DNA sequence: TGTGCCACCAGCCCGACAAGGGTTGGGGAAAAACTGTTTTTT. Its protein product is CATSPTRVGEKLFF. The rearrangement joins TRBV15 to TRBJ1-4; no firm D call. Trimming took 5 bases from V and 8 from J, leaving 15 bases between them. This CDR3 comprises 14 residues. From germline, CDR1 is LNHNV and CDR2 YYDKDF (reference sequence).

Many counts were recorded for this clonotype. One junction end does not reproduce the germline sequence, and a read error may be involved. The chain combines TRBV7-7 with TRBJ2-1; TRBD2 might be the D (6 bases). Germline loops: CDR1 SSHAT, CDR2 FNYEAQ (reference sequence). The CDR3 loop spans 14 amino acids. The CDR3, as DNA: TGTGCTAGCAGCCTTTACGGGACGGGGGATGAGCAGTTCTTC. Translated, it gives CASSLYGTGDEQFF.

The chain uses TRBV7-2 and TRBJ1-2; 8 bases fit TRBD1. The germline V gene encodes CDR1 SGHTA and CDR2 FQGNSA. The CDR3 totals 15 residues. J was trimmed by 2 bases and V by 5 bases; bases with no gene match: 7. As DNA, the CDR3 is TGTGCCAGCAGCGCCCGGACAGGGAGAAACTATGGCTACACCTTC. Its protein product is CASSARTGRNYGYTF.

This clonotype was seen ten or more times. The J gene is TRBJ1-5, the V gene TRBV27, with unresolved D. CDR1 and CDR2 from the germline V gene are MNHEY and SMNVEV (reference sequence). CDR3 size: 13 residues. Trimming removed 5 bases from V and 5 bases from J, with 10 bases in between. The CDR3 loop is CASSQNGDQPQHF. The DNA for the CDR3 is TGTGCCAGCAGTCAAAACGGTGATCAGCCCCAGCATTTT.

This clonotype was observed a few times. This sequence joins TRBV3-1 and TRBJ2-7; either TRBD1 or TRBD2 may supply D (5 bases each). The CDR3 length is 13 residues. Trimming stripped 3 bases from V and 4 bases from J, with 10 bases between. Germline V CDR1 and CDR2: LGHDT, YNNKEL (reference sequence). As DNA, the CDR3 is TGTGCCAGCAGCCAGTGGGACGGATACGAGCAGTACTTC. It encodes CASSQWDGYEQYF.

This clonotype was seen ten or more times. The chain uses TRBV6-5 and TRBJ2-1; 11 bases agree with TRBD2. Losses at the gene ends were 3 bases for V and 7 bases for J; bases not matched to a gene: 5. The CDR3 totals 15 residues. CDR1 MNHEY and CDR2 SVGAGI come from the germline V gene. Here the CDR3 reads CASSYQGLAVNEQFF. The CDR3 DNA reads as TGTGCCAGCAGTTATCAGGGACTAGCGGTGAATGAGCAGTTCTTC.

The CDR3 DNA sequence: TGTGCCAGCTCACCACCGGGTTGGACAGAGAACACTGAAGCTTTCTTT. It yields the protein CASSPPGWTENTEAFF. The chain couples TRBV18 to TRBJ1-1; D is perhaps TRBD1 (6 bases). This CDR3 is built from 16 residues. Germline CDR1 is KGHSH and CDR2 is LQKENI. Trimming removed 0 bases at V and 1 base at J, with 12 bases between.

This clonotype came up many times. The genes are TRBV28 and TRBJ2-3; D unresolved. The V end was cut by 9 bases, the J end by 5 bases, with 12 bases between. Germline CDR1 MDHEN, CDR2 SYDVKM. This CDR3 comprises 12 residues. DNA for the CDR3: TGTGCCAGTACCATCAACGGAGATACGCAGTATTTT. Protein product: CASTINGDTQYF.

This clonotype was counted many times. The rearrangement uses TRBV5-5 and TRBJ2-3; no reliable D call. Germline CDR1 and CDR2: SGHKS and YYEKEE (reference sequence). CDR3 length: 14 residues. V was clipped by 0 bases and J by 2 bases, with 7 bases between them. This chain's CDR3 is CASSLGIATDTQYF. DNA of the CDR3: TGTGCCAGCAGCTTGGGGATTGCCACAGATACGCAGTATTTT.

The chain uses TRBV10-3 and TRBJ2-7; TRBD2 matches 10 bases. The CDR3 spans 14 residues. V dropped 10 bases and J dropped 4; count of bases not matched to a gene: 10. Per the germline V gene, CDR1 is ENHRY and CDR2 is SYGVKD. The CDR3 loop is CASKREGPRYEQYF. CDR3 nucleotides: TGTGCCAGCAAGCGGGAGGGCCCTCGGTACGAGCAGTACTTC.

This clonotype was found many times. The V and J genes are TRBV4-3 and TRBJ2-7, with a weak D call TRBD1 (5 bases). The V gene lost 2 bases and the J gene lost 2 bases, with 13 bases spanning the gap. CDR3 size: 15 residues. Germline V lookup: CDR1 LGHNA, CDR2 YSLEER. The CDR3 is CASSQQGFGAYEQYF. The CDR3 bases are TGCGCCAGCAGCCAACAGGGTTTCGGAGCCTACGAGCAGTACTTC.

Ten or more counts support this clonotype. The gene calls are TRBV4-2 and TRBJ1-1; D is uncertain. V lost 0 bases, J lost 1 base, and 6 bases lay in between. CDR3 length: 14 amino acids. Germline V gene lookup returns CDR1 LGHNA and CDR2 YNFKEQ. The CDR3: CASSQDLGNTEAFF. The CDR3 DNA is TGTGCCAGCAGCCAAGATTTGGGGAACACTGAAGCTTTCTTT.

The sample holds a few counts of this clonotype. The rearrangement joins TRBV5-4 to TRBJ2-3; D not certain. The CDR3 consists of 16 residues. The germline V gene encodes CDR1 SGHNT and CDR2 YYREEE (reference sequence). Trimming cost V 4 bases and J 2 bases, with 17 bases left between them. CDR3 amino acids: CASSRPADRSTDTQYF. The CDR3 DNA is TGTGCCAGCAGCCGGCCTGCGGACCGATCCACAGATACGCAGTATTTT.

This clonotype was observed many times. V is TRBV29-1 and J is TRBJ2-7, with D possibly matching TRBD1 (5 bases). Germline values: CDR1 SQVTM, CDR2 ANQGSEA. This CDR3 has 13 residues. V lost 6 bases and J 0 bases, leaving 12 bases between the germline ends. Here the CDR3 reads CSVGNRFSYEQYF. The CDR3 DNA sequence: TGCAGCGTAGGAAACAGGTTCTCCTACGAGCAGTACTTC.

This clonotype was counted at least ten times. The rearrangement joins TRBV5-1 to TRBJ1-5; 9 positions match TRBD1. V was pared by 0 bases and J by 10 bases, with 5 bases of the junction left unmatched. The CDR3 is 14 residues long. Germline V lookup: CDR1 SGHRS, CDR2 YFSETQ. Here the CDR3 reads CASSLVPDRGPQHF. The CDR3 DNA is TGCGCCAGCAGCTTGGTGCCGGACAGGGGACCCCAGCATTTT.

This clonotype has at least ten counts. The rearrangement uses TRBV20-1 and TRBJ2-7; TRBD2 is a possible D gene (5 bases). This CDR3 has 14 amino acids. Trimming cost V 3 bases and J 0 bases, with 12 bases left between them. The germline CDR1 and CDR2 sequences are DFQATT and SNEGSKA (reference sequence). The CDR3 region has the DNA TGCAGTGCTAGCTGGGAGAGGAGCTCCTACGAGCAGTACTTC. This translates into CSASWERSSYEQYF.

This clonotype was counted at least ten times. This rearrangement joins TRBV18 to TRBJ2-5; no firm D call. Germline V gives CDR1 KGHSH, CDR2 LQKENI. Trimming shortened V by 8 bases and J by 0 bases, and 4 bases separated the two germline ends. The CDR3 is 11 residues long. CDR3 sequence: CASSYQETQYF. The CDR3 DNA follows: TGTGCCAGCAGCTACCAAGAGACCCAGTACTTC.

There are many counts of this clonotype. This chain connects TRBV5-1 to TRBJ2-5; D unclear. Germline values: CDR1 SGHRS, CDR2 YFSETQ. This CDR3 region has 14 residues. Trimming took off 0 bases at V and 2 bases at J, with 8 bases between the two ends. The chain's CDR3 is CASSLERAQETQYF. The CDR3 DNA sequence: TGCGCCAGCAGCTTGGAGAGAGCTCAAGAGACCCAGTACTTC.